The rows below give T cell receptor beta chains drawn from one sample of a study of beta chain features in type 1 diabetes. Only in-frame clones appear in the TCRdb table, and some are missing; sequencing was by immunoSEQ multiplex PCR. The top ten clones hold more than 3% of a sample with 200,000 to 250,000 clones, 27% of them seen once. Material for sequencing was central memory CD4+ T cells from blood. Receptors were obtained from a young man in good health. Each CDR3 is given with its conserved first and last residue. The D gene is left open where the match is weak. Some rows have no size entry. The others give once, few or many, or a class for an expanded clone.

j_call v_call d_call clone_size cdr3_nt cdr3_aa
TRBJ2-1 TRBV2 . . TGTGCCAGCTGTGACGGGACAAGAACCTCCTACAATGAGCAGTTCTTC CASCDGTRTSYNEQFF
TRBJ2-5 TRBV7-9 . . TGTGCCAGCAGCTTAGCGCAAAGGGGCAAAGAGACCCAGTACTTC CASSLAQRGKETQYF
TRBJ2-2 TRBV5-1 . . TGCGCCAGCAGCTTGATGGGCTCGAACACCGGGGAGCTGTTTTTT CASSLMGSNTGELFF
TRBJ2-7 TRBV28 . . TGTGCCAGCAGTATAACCGGGACCCCCTCCCCCGAGCAGTACTTC CASSITGTPSPEQYF
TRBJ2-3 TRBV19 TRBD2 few TGTGCCAGTAGTAGGTTGACTAGCGGCACAGATACGCAGTATTTT CASSRLTSGTDTQYF
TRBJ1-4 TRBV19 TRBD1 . TGTGCCAGTAGTATGAGGGGGCGCTTTGAAAAACTGTTTTTT CASSMRGRFEKLFF
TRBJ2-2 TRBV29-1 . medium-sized TGCAGCGTAATTTCGGCCGGGGAGCTGTTTTTT CSVISAGELFF
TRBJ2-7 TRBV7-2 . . TGTGCCAGCAGCTCCTGGACAAACGAGCAGTACTTC CASSSWTNEQYF
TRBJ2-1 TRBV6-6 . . TGTGCCAGCAGTCAACGGGATGAGCAGTTCTTC CASSQRDEQFF
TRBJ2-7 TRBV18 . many TGTGCCAGCTCACCGGGATCCGGCTACGAGCAGTACTTC CASSPGSGYEQYF
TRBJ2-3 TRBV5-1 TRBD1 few TGCGCCAGCAGCACAAGACAGGGGCCTAGCACAGATACGCAGTATTTT CASSTRQGPSTDTQYF
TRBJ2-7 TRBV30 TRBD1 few TGTGCGGAGGGACAGGGAAAAGGGGAGCAGTACTTC CAEGQGKGEQYF